A selection of T cell receptor beta chains follows, all from one sample in a study of technical replicates of blood from a few donors. Assay used: immunoSEQ multiplex PCR; TCRdb lists only in-frame clones, some missing. The profile shows about 76,000 clones, 91% of them singletons. Specimen: T cells isolated from PBMCs. These receptors came from a human donor in good health. CDR3s include the opening cysteine and the closing phenylalanine or tryptophan. The D gene is left open where the match is weak. For some rows the clone size is stated as once, few or many, or as a class when expanded; others skip it.

d_call	j_call	clone_size	v_call	cdr3_length	cdr3_nt	cdr3_aa
TRBD1	TRBJ1-1	NA	TRBV5-1	15	TGCGCCAGCAGCTTGACAGGGGGCTTGGGCACTGAAGCTTTCTTT	CASSLTGGLGTEAFF
TRBD2	TRBJ2-2	NA	TRBV30	17	TGTGCCTGGAGTGTAGAGACTAGCGGGGGGGAGGACGGGGAGCTGTTTTTT	CAWSVETSGGEDGELFF
NA	TRBJ1-4	NA	TRBV6-1	14	TGTGCCAGCAGTGCCGGGGGAACTAATGAAAAACTGTTTTTT	CASSAGGTNEKLFF
TRBD2	TRBJ2-7	NA	TRBV5-1	16	TGCGCCAGCAGCCCTTCCAAAGCGGGAAACTCCTACGAGCAGTACTTC	CASSPSKAGNSYEQYF
TRBD2	TRBJ2-7	NA	TRBV18	15	TGTGCCAGCTCACCGCCGGGGGGGGCGTCGAACGAGCAGTACTTC	CASSPPGGASNEQYF
NA	TRBJ1-2	NA	TRBV25-1	13	TGTGCCAGCTGCTCGGAGCATCTCTATGGCTACACCTTC	CASCSEHLYGYTF
TRBD2	TRBJ2-2	NA	TRBV7-7	16	TGTGCCAGCAGCGTGGGACTAGCGGGGAACACCGGGGAGCTGTTTTTT	CASSVGLAGNTGELFF
NA	TRBJ1-2	NA	TRBV29-1	11	TGCAGCGTTGAGGCAGGGGTCGGCTACACCTTC	CSVEAGVGYTF
TRBD2	TRBJ2-1	NA	TRBV11-1	15	TGTGCCAGCAGCTTTCTCGCGGGAGGGTTGAATGAGCAGTTCTTC	CASSFLAGGLNEQFF
NA	TRBJ2-7	NA	TRBV4-1	15	TGCGCCAGCAGCCAACAACACCGGGTGACCTACGAGCAGTACTTC	CASSQQHRVTYEQYF
NA	TRBJ1-4	NA	TRBV10-3	15	TGTGCCATCAGTGACAGGGATGCAACTAATGAAAAACTGTTTTTT	CAISDRDATNEKLFF
TRBD2	TRBJ2-3	NA	TRBV7-7	15	TGTGCTAGCAGCGTCGGACTAGCGGGGGGAGATACGCAGTATTTT	CASSVGLAGGDTQYF
NA	TRBJ1-4	NA	TRBV28	12	TGTGCCAGCAGTCCAGTCGGGTTCGCACTGTTTTTT	CASSPVGFALFF
NA	TRBJ2-2	NA	TRBV6-1	14	TGTGCCAGCAGTGATTGGGGAGGTGGGGGGGAGCTGTTTTTT	CASSDWGGGGELFF
NA	TRBJ2-3	NA	TRBV5-4	17	TGTGCCAGCAGCCCGAGTACTGGATCGGGAGGCACAGATACGCAGTATTTT	CASSPSTGSGGTDTQYF
TRBD2	TRBJ2-5	NA	TRBV9	16	TGTGCCAGCAGCGTTCAGGAAGCGGGGGGGGTTGAGACCCAGTACTTC	CASSVQEAGGVETQYF
TRBD2	TRBJ2-1	NA	TRBV6-1	14	TGTGCCAGCACGGGACTAGCGGGAGATAATGAGCAGTTCTTC	CASTGLAGDNEQFF
TRBD1	TRBJ1-2	NA	TRBV4-1	15	TGCGCCAGCAGCCAAGAAAAACAGGGGGGCTATGGCTACACCTTC	CASSQEKQGGYGYTF
NA	TRBJ2-5	NA	TRBV27	15	TGTGCCAGCAGTCAAGGGGACTTACCCAGCGGGACCCAGTACTTC	CASSQGDLPSGTQYF
NA	TRBJ2-6	once	TRBV19	18	TGTGCCAGTAGTATAGCTCACTGGACAGCCTCTGGGGCCAACGTCCTGACTTTC	CASSIAHWTASGANVLTF
TRBD1	TRBJ1-2	NA	TRBV11-2	14	TGTGCCAGCAGACTAGACAGGGCTCTCGATGGCTACACCTTC	CASRLDRALDGYTF
TRBD2	TRBJ2-1	NA	TRBV6-4	15	TGTGCCAGCAGTGACCTAGCGGGGGGCTACAATGAGCAGTTCTTC	CASSDLAGGYNEQFF